Sequencing of this TCR beta chain was carried out in a study of cytomegalovirus exposure and HLA in healthy donors (TCRdb year 2017). General notes on the study: According to an earlier analysis of 587 of the donors, 150 million to 200 million T cells yielded approximately 120 million unique TCR beta sequences and about 300 Gb of sequence data. Every discovery cohort repertoire had been produced on one sequencing platform. Roughly five DR-DQ haplotypes were handled as single units for association and clustering because linkage in the cohort was strong. On average, around 240,000 unique TCR beta nucleotide sequences were sequenced per donor among fewer than 500 genotyped donors of the cohort, with roughly 18% of those sequences being non-productive. Donor age, sex, ethnicity and CMV serostatus were compiled together with the repertoire data. The number of donors typed differed by locus, with roughly 620-630 for A, B, C, DRB1 and DQB1, roughly 520 for DQA1, about 610 for DPA1, and 450 to 480 for DPB1. HLA typing covered class I and class II loci at four-digit resolution. In a later analysis, previously published TCR beta repertoires from 550 to 700 donors were re-analyzed and high-resolution HLA genotyping was added so that TCR occurrence patterns could be studied. Roughly 300 gigabases of sequencing data and around 80 million unique TCR sequences made up an early release that covered approximately 650 HLA-typed donors. An earlier analysis of several hundred of the donors applied high-throughput TCR beta sequencing to assess whether each TCR beta V gene segment acted as functional or pseudogenic. Of the 350 to 400 genotyped donors, about 80% fell in the genetic ancestry cluster associated with self-reported Caucasian donors. The study aimed to test whether cataloging public T cell receptors could reveal signatures of past pathogen exposure. To predict cytomegalovirus infection status, the study combined high-throughput TCR immunosequencing, statistical association of individual TCRs with disease status, and machine learning. In addition to the first cohort of roughly 700 subjects, a separate validation cohort of under 150 different subjects was used. Using immunosequencing, the study profiled T cell repertoires from about 620 subjects and related those repertoires to cytomegalovirus serostatus. Rather than drawing on any new phenotypic data, the later analysis identified candidate immune exposures from TCR beta sequences and the way those sequences occurred across donors. A later genetic analysis took genome-wide SNP genotypes for about 65% of the 666 donors and used that subset as a discovery cohort. What the research found in general, with its limitations: A cluster of highly shared sequence variants was judged likely to represent a technical artifact of the sequencing pipeline. Because HLA typing was unavailable for some donors at each locus, only the typed subset was used in association tests. The study listed 164 TCR beta chains as associated with cytomegalovirus. Several of the top co-occurrence clusters appeared to be linked to parvovirus B19, influenza, CMV and Epstein-Barr virus, according to a later analysis. This cohort had only TCR beta chains sequenced, and the lack of alpha or paired-chain data limited which features could be detected. In vitro tests confirmed that a few of the cytomegalovirus-associated TCR beta chains recognize cytomegalovirus antigens. Correlated functional status among segregating V segments might reflect linkage disequilibrium, but an unknown experimental factor could not be ruled out. In a later genetic analysis, a missense DCLRE1C variant was associated with V-gene and J-gene trimming of TCR beta chains, and the association was replicated in an independent cohort. In a later analysis, some 18,000 TCR beta sequences were associated with specific HLA alleles at a false discovery rate of 0.05. In a later analysis, HLA-associated TCR beta chains showed more clonal expansion and lower generation probabilities than non-associated chains that were equally common. A further reported finding was that TCR beta sequences accurately predicted the HLA-A and HLA-B alleles for most subjects in the first cohort. The authors suggested that the approach could potentially be extended to other disease states and immunological phenotypes. Assigning TCR associations to individual alleles was difficult when HLA alleles, especially DR and DQ, strongly co-occurred. Some IMGT-functional V segments, including TRBV6-2 and TRBV6-3, could not be distinguished by the 87-base-pair reads and were therefore excluded. Because counts were too low, roughly 16 rarely observed V segments, including chromosome 9 orphons, were left out of the earlier analysis of a few hundred of the donors. A later genetic analysis reported fewer N-insertions in productive TCRs among donors in an Asian-associated ancestry cluster than the roughly 640-donor mean. For the cohort, immune exposure information was limited to CMV serostatus. In an earlier analysis of over 550 of the donors, most TCR beta V segments were observed in productive rearrangements about 90% or about 30% of the time, broadly matching IMGT annotations. A later analysis found that TCR association rates varied across HLA loci, with DRB1 alleles showing the most associated TCRs and HLA-C alleles the fewest. Most TCR sequences were seen in very few donors, while some public TCRs were found in many individuals. Roughly uniform sequencing depth across donors was assumed in presence/absence analyses, although this assumption may not hold. Cytomegalovirus status was reported to be diagnosed by the classifier with high specificity and sensitivity in both the original and validation cohorts. In a later analysis, most CMV-associated TCR beta chains were found to appear HLA-restricted, with HLA associations seemingly driven largely by CMV exposure.

Libraries were made using the immunoSEQ multiplex PCR assay. For the multiplex PCR, a mixture combining 60 forward primers for TCR Vbeta segments and 13 reverse primers for TCR Jbeta segments was used. The CDR3 region of rearranged TCR beta genes was amplified from genomic DNA with a multiplex PCR assay. On the Illumina HiSeq System, the amplified TCR beta libraries were sequenced as 87-base-pair reads. The published analysis was carried out like this. A later analysis counted tens of millions of unique TCR beta chains across the 550 to 750 repertoires, and 9 million to 14 million of these chains were shared by at least two donors. A nearest-neighbor algorithm error-corrected the raw reads and collapsed the reads into unique sequences, merging closely related sequences to remove PCR and sequencing errors. To assign V, D and J gene segments, CDR3 sequences were aligned to IMGT reference sequences. For a sequence to be retained, a match of at least six nucleotides to both a V gene segment and a J gene segment was required. A rearrangement counted as productive if the CDR3 had no stop codons and remained in frame with V and J, and every other rearrangement counted as non-productive. CDR3 was defined according to IMGT convention as the region running from the second conserved V-encoded cysteine to the conserved J-encoded phenylalanine. The earlier analysis of around 640 of the donors excluded sequences that lacked an unambiguous match to a single V gene segment. An earlier analysis of about 600 of the donors called V segments functional above 56.7% productive rearrangements and segregating when the between-donor standard deviation exceeded 5%. A statistical classification framework was built to diagnose cytomegalovirus status from the catalog of TCR beta chain sequences. V and J gene assignment, in a later analysis, came from comparing TCR nucleotide sequences with IMGT/GENE-DB human TR gene sequences. In a later analysis, CDR3 sequences and most-parsimonious VDJ recombination scenarios were assigned using the TCRdist pipeline. In a later analysis, every TCR beta chain was defined by the combination of its CDR3 amino acid sequence and its V-gene family, and reads without a unique V-gene family were dropped. A later analysis removed 592 highly shared, low-generation-probability nucleotide sequences to deal with suspected cross-contamination and a sequencing artifact. In a later analysis, a clonal expansion index was calculated for each public chain from normalized within-repertoire ranks of inferred template counts. A later analysis computed generation probabilities with a VDJ recombination model fitted to out-of-frame rearrangements, and checked the results against IGoR. A later analysis scored TCR-TCR, TCR-HLA and TCR-CMV co-occurrence with hypergeometric tests, applying a repertoire-size bias correction to TCR pairs. A later analysis estimated false discovery rates by permuting HLA or CMV assignments 20 times. In a later analysis, co-occurring TCRs were grouped using DBSCAN, and TCRdist sequence similarity was added for clustering within HLA-allele-positive subsets. Repertoires with fewer than 30,000 or more than 120,000 public chains, plus five repertoires with anomalous nucleotide sharing, were excluded from co-occurrence clustering. TCRdb took over this immuneACCESS table, retaining in-frame rearrangements with V and J assigned. Such tables are incomplete; in checked studies, under half of the missing clones stem from an unresolved V gene, and the remainder is unexplained. Clone size and the V and J calls come from that table; the DNA yielded D and trimming. The sample yields about 110,000 clones; 74% were counted once. The ten largest clones represent 14% of the sample.

The CDR3 has 15 amino acids, counting the end cysteine and phenylalanine. The DNA shown is the 45-base CDR3, in frame from base 1. CDR1 and CDR2, per the germline V gene, are SNHLY and FYNNEI. The cohort comprised 666 healthy bone marrow donors. At the time of sampling, all cohort members were nominally healthy, though unrecorded immune exposures were likely present. The donor was CMV seropositive and was included in the group of 300 or so seropositive cohort members. A peripheral blood sample was provided by each donor, and peripheral blood mononuclear cells were used for TCR beta sequencing. Genomic DNA was extracted from the blood cell samples with the Qiagen DNeasy Blood Extraction Kit. With respect to this clone: Its recognized antigen is unknown. The junction departs from the called germline gene at one end, perhaps through a read error.

The specimen sequenced was PBMCs. This receptor was taken from a woman in her thirties or forties in good health and CMV-seropositive. The rearrangement joined TRBV2 to TRBJ1-3; TRBD1 aligns with 9 central bases. The CDR3 reads as follows: CASREGTGNTNTIYF. The DNA is TGTGCCAGCAGAGAAGGGACAGGGAACACAAACACCATATATTTT.